This TCR beta chain originates from a study of blood T cell repertoires in COVID-19. This CDR3 has 15 amino acids. Trimming cost V 10 bases and J 0 bases; bases outside gene matches: 5. Germline CDR1 and CDR2: SNHLY and FYNNEI. Seattle participants joined during active infection and were tracked over time. How the authors handled the data: Nucleated cell counts were estimated from reference gene primer amplification. Here immunoSEQ multiplex PCR was the method, and the copy in TCRdb shows in-frame clones only, minus some. V, J and clone size were drawn from that table, and D and trimming were deduced from the DNA. The sample consists of about 220,000 clones, around 86% of them appearing once.

The sequence was collected from a woman aged 70-85 years with COVID-19, enrolled during active disease. Sequencing was carried out using peripheral blood. The genes are TRBV2 and TRBJ2-6; TRBD1 matches at 8 bases. This CDR3 is CATTGGPSGANVLTF. CDR3 nucleotides: TGTGCCACTACAGGGGGACCCTCTGGGGCCAACGTCCTGACTTTC. Together with reference TRBV2 and TRBJ2-6, the CDR3 gives the full variable domain: EPEVTQTPSHQVTQMGQEVILRCVPISNHLYFYWYRQILGQKVEFLVSFYNNEISEKSEIFDDQFSVERPDGSNFTLKIRSTKLEDSAMYFCATTGGPSGANVLTFGAGSRLTVL.